This passage covers 8 T cell receptor beta chains from one sample sequenced in a study of blood T cells in healthy people across ages. For the second PCR, which ran for 7 to 11 cycles, a sample-barcoded 5' primer and a J-beta primer mix were used. TCRdb processed the 5' RACE reads anew with MiXCR; each CDR3 protein has one entry. The table includes more than 800,000 distinct CDR3 sequences, 29% detected once. Source material: blood. Every receptor here comes from an elderly woman in good health.

This clonotype was seen at least ten times. The chain employs TRBV4-3 and TRBJ1-4; 9 nucleotides line up with TRBD1. With V trimmed by 4 bases and J by 4 bases, 4 bases remained unmatched. CDR1 is LGHNA, CDR2 YSLEER, per germline. The CDR3 spans 15 residues. Written as DNA, the CDR3 is TGCGCCAGCAGCCCCCAGGACAGGGGTAATGAAAAACTGTTTTTT. It codes for CASSPQDRGNEKLFF.

This clonotype was observed many times. The rearrangement joins TRBV7-9 to TRBJ2-3; TRBD2 is a possible D gene (6 bases). The CDR3 has 15 residues. Germline V gene sequence: CDR1 SEHNR, CDR2 FQNEAQ (reference sequence). The V end was cut by 3 bases, the J end by 4 bases, with 14 bases between. The CDR3 region has the DNA TGTGCCAGCAGCTTGACCAGCCCTAGCGCAGATACGCAGTATTTT. This codes for CASSLTSPSADTQYF. Full variable domain (remainder filled in from reference TRBV7-9 and TRBJ2-3): DTGVSQNPRHKITKRGQNVTFRCDPISEHNRLYWYRQTLGQGPEFLTYFQNEAQLEKSRLLSDRFSAERPKGSFSTLEIQRTEQGDSAMYLCASSLTSPSADTQYFGPGTRLTVL.

This clonotype was found many times. V is TRBV9 and J is TRBJ2-1; 16 bases align to TRBD2. The trim removed 4 bases at V and 9 bases at J, leaving 10 bases unmatched. The CDR3 runs 17 residues. In germline, CDR1 is SGDLS, CDR2 YYNGEE. CDR3 sequence (DNA): TGTGCCAGCAGCACAAACTTGGGGACTAGCGGGGGGGTTGAGCAGTTCTTC. Its translation is CASSTNLGTSGGVEQFF.

This clonotype has just a few counts. V is TRBV21-1 and J is TRBJ2-5. TRBV21-1 is labeled a pseudogene. The CDR3 loop spans 13 amino acids. Here the CDR3 DNA reads TGTGCCAGCAGCAATGTGGGGTGGGAGGCCCAGTACTTC. Translated, it gives CASSNVGWEAQYF.

Remarks on this clonotype: At one end, the junction sequence differs from germline, possibly due to a read error. This chain uses TRBV10-3 with TRBJ1-1; D call uncertain. This CDR3 has 14 amino acids. Germline loops: CDR1 ENHRY, CDR2 SYGVKD. The CDR3 spells CPISDYSMNTEAFF. The CDR3 DNA reads TGTCCCATCAGTGACTACTCAATGAACACTGAAGCTTTCTTT.

This clonotype was found many times. In DNA form, the CDR3 reads TGTGCCTGGAGTTCGCGGGGGACATCCTACAATGAGCAGTTCTTC. Amino acid sequence: CAWSSRGTSYNEQFF. The chain carries TRBV30 and TRBJ2-1; a possible D gene is TRBD2 (7 bases). The CDR3 is 15 residues long. CDR1 and CDR2 from the germline V gene are GTSNPN and SVGIG (reference sequence). The V end was cut by 2 bases, the J end by 1 base, with 12 bases between. The full variable domain, with the rest looked up from reference TRBV30 and TRBJ2-1, is SQTIHQWPATLVQPVGSPLSLECTVEGTSNPNLYWYRQAAGRGLQLLFYSVGIGQISSEVPQNLSASRPQDRQFILSSKKLLLSDSGFYLCAWSSRGTSYNEQFFGPGTRLTVL.

The chain has TRBV20-1 and TRBJ1-2; D remains unclear. The CDR3 totals 14 residues. CDR1 is DFQATT, CDR2 SNEGSKA, per germline (reference sequence). Trimming shortened V by 3 bases and J by 4 bases, and 15 bases separated the two germline ends. CDR3 amino acids: CSARPQVGRYGYTF. CDR3 DNA sequence: TGCAGTGCTAGGCCTCAGGTTGGCCGCTATGGCTACACCTTC.

The chain links TRBV20-1 to TRBJ2-7; weak D call: TRBD1 (5 bases). The CDR3 is 14 residues long. Germline CDR1 is DFQATT and CDR2 is SNEGSKA (reference sequence). Trimming shortened V by 6 bases and J by 0 bases, and 15 bases separated the two germline ends. The CDR3 region has the DNA TGCAGTGCACCCGACAGCCGCATCTCCTACGAGCAGTACTTC. Protein sequence: CSAPDSRISYEQYF.